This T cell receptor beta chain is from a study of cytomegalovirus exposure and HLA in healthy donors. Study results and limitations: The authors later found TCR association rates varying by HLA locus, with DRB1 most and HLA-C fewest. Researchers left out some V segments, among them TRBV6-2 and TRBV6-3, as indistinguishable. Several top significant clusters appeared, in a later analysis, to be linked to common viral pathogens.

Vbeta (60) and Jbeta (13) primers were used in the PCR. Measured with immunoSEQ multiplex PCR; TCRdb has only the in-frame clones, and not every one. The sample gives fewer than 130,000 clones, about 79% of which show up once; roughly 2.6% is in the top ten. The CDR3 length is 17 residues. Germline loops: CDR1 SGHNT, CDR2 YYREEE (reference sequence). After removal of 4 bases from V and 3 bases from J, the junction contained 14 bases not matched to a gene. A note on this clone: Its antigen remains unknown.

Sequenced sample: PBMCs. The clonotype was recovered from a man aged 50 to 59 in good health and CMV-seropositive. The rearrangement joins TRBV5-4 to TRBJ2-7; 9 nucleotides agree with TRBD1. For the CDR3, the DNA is TGTGCCAGCAGCCAACAAGAGGGGGACAGGGACTACTACGAGCAGTACTTC. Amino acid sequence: CASSQQEGDRDYYEQYF. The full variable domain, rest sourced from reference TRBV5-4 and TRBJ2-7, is ETGVTQSPTHLIKTRGQQVTLRCSSQSGHNTVSWYQQALGQGPQFIFQYYREEENGRGNFPPRFSGLQFPNYSSELNVNALELDDSALYLCASSQQEGDRDYYEQYFGPGTRLTVT.